This T cell receptor beta chain was recorded in a study of blood T cell repertoires in COVID-19. Study overall: T cells, B-cell-depleted T cells, or PBMCs supplied cDNA or gDNA.

All enrollees were about 18 to 95 years old and from fewer than 30 US areas. Per the original methods: Counts of nucleated cells, estimated from reference gene primer amplification, were obtained. Libraries were prepared by immunoSEQ multiplex PCR; TCRdb keeps only in-frame clonotypes and omits some of them. V, J and clone size are taken as reported in that table, and D and trimming were inferred from the DNA itself. The sample lists roughly 220,000 clones, 85% to 90% occurring once. The length of the CDR3 is 15 residues. The sequencing sample was made of PBMCs or T cells enriched from blood (not recorded which). This clonotype was sampled from a woman aged 18-29 years in a cohort exposed to, infected with or recovered from COVID-19 (not recorded which). The chain is built from TRBV21-1 and TRBJ2-7; the table's D gene call, TRBD1, was not cross checked with the DNA. TRBV21-1 is shown as a pseudogene. The CDR3 region is CASSTTRPGPGEQYF. CDR3 DNA sequence: TGTGCCAGCAGCACAACTCGCCCAGGCCCCGGCGAGCAGTACTTC.